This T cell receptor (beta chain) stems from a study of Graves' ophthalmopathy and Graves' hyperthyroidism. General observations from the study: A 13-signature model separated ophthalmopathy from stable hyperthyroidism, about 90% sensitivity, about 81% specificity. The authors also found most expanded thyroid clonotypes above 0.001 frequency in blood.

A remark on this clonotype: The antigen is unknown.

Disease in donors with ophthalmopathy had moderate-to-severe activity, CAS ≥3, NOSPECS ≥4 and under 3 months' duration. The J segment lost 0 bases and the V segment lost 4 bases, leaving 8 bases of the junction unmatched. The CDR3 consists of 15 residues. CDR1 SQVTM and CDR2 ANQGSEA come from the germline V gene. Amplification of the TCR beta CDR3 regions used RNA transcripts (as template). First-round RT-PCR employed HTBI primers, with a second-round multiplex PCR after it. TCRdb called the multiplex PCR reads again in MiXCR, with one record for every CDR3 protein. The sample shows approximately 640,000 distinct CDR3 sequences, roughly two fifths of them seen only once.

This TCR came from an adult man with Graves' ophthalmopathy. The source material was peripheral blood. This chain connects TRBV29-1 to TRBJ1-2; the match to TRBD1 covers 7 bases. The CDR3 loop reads CSVVATGSSNYGYTF. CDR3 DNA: TGCAGCGTTGTCGCGACAGGGTCCTCTAACTATGGCTACACCTTC. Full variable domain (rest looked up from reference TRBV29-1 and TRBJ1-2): SAVISQKPSRDICQRGTSLTIQCQVDSQVTMMFWYRQQPGQSLTLIATANQGSEATYESGFVIDKFPISRPNLTFSTLTVSNMSPEDSSIYLCSVVATGSSNYGYTFGSGTRLTVV.